The source of this TCR beta chain is a study of blood T cells in healthy people across ages. Germline CDR1 SGDLS, CDR2 YYNGEE. V was cut by 3 bases and J by 8 bases, with 11 bases left in between. The CDR3 consists of 12 residues. The authors ran a second PCR of 7 to 11 cycles using a sample-barcoded 5' primer and a J-beta primer mix. MiXCR, run by TCRdb on the 5' RACE reads, gives a single entry per CDR3 protein. The table shows around 1,500,000 distinct CDR3 sequences, with roughly 45% occurring only once. This clonotype has more than one count but fewer than ten. Antigen specificity is unknown. Study-wide results and caveats: Higher diversity and more naive CD4+ cells were features of long-lived donors, compared to aged donors. Age brought a roughly linear fall in TCR beta diversity measured per million T cells. The study lacked donor CMV status, which possibly confounded expanded clonotype changes. Diversity of TCR beta correlated strongly with naive T cell percentage.

The sequence came from a woman in her late teens or twenties in good health. Sequencing was performed on blood. This chain connects TRBV9 to TRBJ1-2; tentative D call: TRBD1 (6 bases). CDR3 sequence reads: CASSGYRAGYTF. The CDR3 DNA reads as TGTGCCAGCAGCGGGTACAGGGCGGGCTACACCTTC.